This T cell receptor beta chain was sequenced in a study of cytomegalovirus exposure and HLA in healthy donors. General study points: It was shown in a later analysis that HLA-associated TCR beta chains were more clonally expanded than other, equally common chains.

A remark on this clone: The antigen is not known.

Per the germline V gene, CDR1 is LNHDA and CDR2 is SQIVND (reference sequence). V dropped 3 bases and J dropped 3 bases, with 9 bases sitting between them. CDR3 length: 14 amino acids. Researchers ran the PCR with 60 Vbeta and 13 Jbeta primers. Only in-frame clones appear in the TCRdb table, and some are missing; sequencing was by immunoSEQ multiplex PCR. The table includes about 99,000 clones, roughly 80% detected once. The receptor was derived from a man aged 40-50 years in good health and CMV-seronegative. Sequences were obtained from PBMCs. The chain carries TRBV19 and TRBJ2-1; weak D call: TRBD2 (6 bases). Here the CDR3 reads CASSIWGGYNEQFF. The CDR3, as DNA: TGTGCCAGTAGTATTTGGGGAGGCTACAATGAGCAGTTCTTC. Combining the CDR3 with reference TRBV19 and TRBJ2-1 gives the whole variable domain DGGITQSPKYLFRKEGQNVTLSCEQNLNHDAMYWYRQDPGQGLRLIYYSQIVNDFQKGDIAEGYSVSREKKESFPLTVTSAQKNPTAFYLCASSIWGGYNEQFFGPGTRLTVL.